This is a list of T cell receptor beta chains from one sample in a study of cytomegalovirus exposure and HLA in healthy donors. The method was immunoSEQ multiplex PCR; TCRdb's version includes in-frame clones alone and lacks a portion of them. The data contain over 100,000 clones, 74% of them singletons. The specimen sequenced was PBMCs. The receptors here all came from a human donor in good health. Both conserved end residues are part of each CDR3. D genes are given only for firm matches. Expanded clones are given a class, and other clones once, few, many or no size at all.

d_gene | j_gene | v_gene | abundance | CDR3nt | CDR3aa
TRBD1 | TRBJ2-7 | TRBV19 | once | TGTGCCAGTAGTATAGGCCCCGGGACAGGCAGAGAGCAGTACTTC | CASSIGPGTGREQYF
- | TRBJ1-6 | TRBV2 | - | TGTGCCAGCACCGCTTGGGAGGGTTCACCCCTCCACTTT | CASTAWEGSPLHF
- | TRBJ2-6 | TRBV30 | - | TGTGCCTGGAAGAAAACAGGGTCTGGGGCCAACGTCCTGACTTTC | CAWKKTGSGANVLTF
- | TRBJ2-3 | TRBV27 | - | TGTGCCAGCAGTTTTGGGCAGGGCGGCGCAGATACGCAGTATTTT | CASSFGQGGADTQYF
TRBD1 | TRBJ2-7 | TRBV19 | - | TGTGCCAGTTCCCGACAGGGAGCCTACGAGCAGTACTTC | CASSRQGAYEQYF
- | TRBJ1-6 | TRBV4-1 | - | TGCGCCAGCAGCCAAGGTCCGGGAGTTAATTCACCCCTCCACTTT | CASSQGPGVNSPLHF
TRBD1 | TRBJ1-1 | TRBV5-1 | once | TGCGCCAGCAGCTTTGGTACAGGGGGATCTGAAGCTTTCTTT | CASSFGTGGSEAFF
- | TRBJ2-3 | TRBV9 | few | TGTGCCAGCAGCTTCGGGGGGCCCCCAGATACGCAGTATTTT | CASSFGGPPDTQYF
- | TRBJ2-2 | TRBV11-2 | - | TGTGCCAGCAGCCGAGGGGGGGCCCCCTCCGGGGAGCTGTTTTTT | CASSRGGAPSGELFF
TRBD1 | TRBJ2-2 | TRBV7-9 | - | TGTGCCAGCAATGACAGGGAAACCGGGGAGCTGTTTTTT | CASNDRETGELFF
TRBD2 | TRBJ2-1 | TRBV6-5 | - | TGTGCCAGCAGTTACGAGCGGGGAAATGAGCAGTTCTTC | CASSYERGNEQFF
- | TRBJ2-7 | TRBV10-1 | - | TGCGCCAGCAGGGTTACAACAGGGACCTACGAGCAGTACTTC | CASRVTTGTYEQYF
- | TRBJ2-5 | TRBV28 | - | TGTGCCAGCATTCAAAGGTTCGGCGGGCCCAACTCGGAGACCCAGTACTTC | CASIQRFGGPNSETQYF
TRBD1 | TRBJ2-1 | TRBV6-1 | - | TGTGCCAGCAGTGCAACCGCAGGGGGCTCCTACAATGAGCAGTTCTTC | CASSATAGGSYNEQFF
- | TRBJ2-1 | TRBV4-1 | few | TGCGCCAGCAGCCCCTACGCAGGCACCTCCTACAATGAGCAGTTCTTC | CASSPYAGTSYNEQFF
TRBD1 | TRBJ1-2 | TRBV11-2 | - | TGTGCCAGCAGCTTACGAATAGGCTCCGGGACAGAGTGCTTC | CASSLRIGSGTECF
TRBD2 | TRBJ2-1 | TRBV7-2 | - | TGTGCCAGCAGGGGGACTAGCGGGAGAGGGACCTACAATGAGCAGTTCTTC | CASRGTSGRGTYNEQFF
- | TRBJ2-5 | TRBV28 | few | TGTGCCAGCAGTTTAAGGAGGGAGACCCAGTACTTC | CASSLRRETQYF
TRBD2 | TRBJ2-5 | TRBV4-2 | - | TGTGCCAGCAGCCAATGGTTGGGATCAGCGGGGGGGCAGGAGACCCAGTACTTC | CASSQWLGSAGGQETQYF
- | TRBJ1-2 | TRBV25-1 | - | TGTGCCAGCAGAGCGCCAGCGAGTTATGGCTACACCTTC | CASRAPASYGYTF
TRBD1 | TRBJ1-3 | TRBV5-1 | - | TGCGCCAGCAGCACAGACAGGGGGCAATTTCTCTCTGGAAACACCATATATTTT | CASSTDRGQFLSGNTIYF
- | TRBJ1-2 | TRBV28 | - | TGTGCCAGCAGCGCGCTGCCTTATGGCTACACCTTC | CASSALPYGYTF
- | TRBJ2-7 | TRBV6-5 | once | TGTGCCAGCAGGACAACGAACTACGAGCAGTACTTC | CASRTTNYEQYF
- | TRBJ1-2 | TRBV28 | - | TGTGCCAGCAGTTCTTCCGGGATGTGGGGTTATGGCTACACCTTC | CASSSSGMWGYGYTF
TRBD1 | TRBJ1-3 | TRBV6-6 | few | TGTGCCAGCAGTCAAACAGGGGCTGGAAACACCATATATTTT | CASSQTGAGNTIYF
TRBD1 | TRBJ1-5 | TRBV10-3 | few | TGTGCCATCAGTGAGTTTAGAGCGGGACAGGGAGGGAATCAGCCCCAGCATTTT | CAISEFRAGQGGNQPQHF
- | TRBJ1-5 | TRBV4-2 | - | TGTGCCAGCAGCCAAGATCCCCAGGGACTGAGTCAGCCCCAGCATTTT | CASSQDPQGLSQPQHF
- | TRBJ2-1 | TRBV12-5 | - | TGTGCTAGTGGTCCGAGCGGAGCTCTCTACAATGAGCAGTTCTTC | CASGPSGALYNEQFF
TRBD1 | TRBJ2-3 | TRBV7-2 | - | TGTGCCAGCAGCCAGGGACAGTTGCAGTATTTT | CASSQGQLQYF
- | TRBJ2-1 | TRBV30 | few | TGTGCCTGGAGTGCCCGGGGTAGGTCCTACAATGAGCAGTTCTTC | CAWSARGRSYNEQFF
TRBD1 | TRBJ1-1 | TRBV7-6 | - | TGTGCCAGCAGCCCTAGACAGGGTCGGGGGGGAGTGGACACTGAAGCTTTCTTT | CASSPRQGRGGVDTEAFF
TRBD1 | TRBJ2-4 | TRBV25-1 | - | TGTGCCAGCAGTGAGCAGGGGGCGAGGTCCAAAAACATTCAGTACTTC | CASSEQGARSKNIQYF
TRBD1 | TRBJ2-1 | TRBV2 | - | TGTGCCAGCAGGGCGACAGGGAATAGCAATGAGCAGTTCTTC | CASRATGNSNEQFF
- | TRBJ1-1 | TRBV18 | - | TGTGCCAGCTCACCAGTGGGGGGGAACACTGAAGCTTTCTTT | CASSPVGGNTEAFF
- | TRBJ1-3 | TRBV5-6 | - | TGTGCCAGCAGCTTGGCAACAGGGACGGGAACAAGCTCTGGAAACACCATATATTTT | CASSLATGTGTSSGNTIYF
- | TRBJ1-1 | TRBV9 | few | TGTGCCAGCAGACCCACCGCGAGGAACACTGAAGCTTTCTTT | CASRPTARNTEAFF
- | TRBJ2-1 | TRBV4-2 | few | TGTGCCAGCAGCCAAGCCGTTCGGAGCTCCTACAATGAGCAGTTCTTC | CASSQAVRSSYNEQFF
- | TRBJ1-3 | TRBV5-1 | - | TGCGCCAGCAGCTTGGCCGGGACTTCCTATGGAAACACCATATATTTT | CASSLAGTSYGNTIYF
TRBD1 | TRBJ2-2 | TRBV7-3 | - | TGTGCCAGCAGCTTAAGGGGACAGGGTTTCTCAAACACCGGGGAGCTGTTTTTT | CASSLRGQGFSNTGELFF
- | TRBJ1-2 | TRBV4-1 | once | TGCGCCAGCAGCCACCCCGGGACTCGAGGCTATGGCTACACCTTC | CASSHPGTRGYGYTF
TRBD2 | TRBJ2-5 | TRBV5-1 | - | TGCGCCAGCAGCTCCCTCCCCGCGGGAGACGGCGAGACCCAGTACTTC | CASSSLPAGDGETQYF
TRBD1 | TRBJ2-7 | TRBV29-1 | - | TGCAGCGTTATGGACAGGAGCTCCTACGAGCAGTACTTC | CSVMDRSSYEQYF
- | TRBJ2-1 | TRBV5-6 | - | TGTGCCAGCAGCTTGAACAGGGCGACCAACAATGAGCAGTTCTTC | CASSLNRATNNEQFF
TRBD1 | TRBJ1-2 | TRBV5-1 | - | TGCGCCAGCAGCTCGGGAGGGACAGGGTCCAGCTACACCTTC | CASSSGGTGSSYTF
TRBD2 | TRBJ2-3 | TRBV29-1 | few | TGCAGCGCCGCGGGGCTAGCGGGAGTTACGCAGTATTTT | CSAAGLAGVTQYF
- | TRBJ2-7 | TRBV6-1 | - | TGTGCCAGCAGTGATGGAGGGGGCGACTCCTACGAGCAGTACTTC | CASSDGGGDSYEQYF
TRBD1 | TRBJ1-4 | TRBV7-2 | - | TGTGCCAGCAGCTCCCGGACTCCGGGACAGGGTAGGAGTGGAAAACTGTTTTTT | CASSSRTPGQGRSGKLFF
- | TRBJ2-7 | TRBV7-8 | few | TGTGCCAGCAGCTTAGCGCGGGTGGCCTCCTACGAGCAGTACTTC | CASSLARVASYEQYF